One and the same sample provided the 5 T cell receptor beta chains below, sequenced in a study of cytomegalovirus exposure and HLA in healthy donors. The repertoire was sequenced with immunoSEQ multiplex PCR; TCRdb's copy has only in-frame clones and lacks some. This table has approximately 200,000 clones, 80% to 90% appearing once. Sequencing was done on a sample of PBMCs. These receptors all stem from a woman between 18 and 29 years old in good health and CMV-seronegative.

The chain combines TRBV5-1 with TRBJ2-5, with D possibly TRBD2 on 6 matching bases. Germline loops: CDR1 SGHRS, CDR2 YFSETQ. Trimming removed 6 bases from V and 3 bases from J, with 15 bases in between. The CDR3 totals 14 residues. In DNA, the CDR3 is TGCGCCAGCACCTACCAAGGGACTGAAGAGACCCAGTACTTC. This sequence encodes CASTYQGTEETQYF.

This rearrangement joins TRBV11-2 to TRBJ2-7, with TRBD1 matching 9 bases. The CDR3 is made up of 15 amino acids. The ends lost 4 bases at V and 2 bases at J; junction bases unmatched: 6. Per germline, CDR1 SGHAT and CDR2 FQNNGV. The CDR3 coding sequence is TGTGCCAGCAGCTGGGGACAGGGAGGAACCTACGAGCAGTACTTC. It is translated as CASSWGQGGTYEQYF. Full variable domain (remainder filled in from reference TRBV11-2 and TRBJ2-7): EAGVAQSPRYKIIEKRQSVAFWCNPISGHATLYWYQQILGQGPKLLIQFQNNGVVDDSQLPKDRFSAERLKGVDSTLKIQPAKLEDSAVYLCASSWGQGGTYEQYFGPGTRLTVT.

The V and J genes are TRBV28 and TRBJ2-5; possible D gene TRBD2, 6 bases. Per the germline V gene, CDR1 is MDHEN and CDR2 is SYDVKM. This CDR3 region has 17 residues. V lost 3 bases, J lost 2 bases, and 19 bases lay in between. CDR3 sequence reads: CASSFGRLAYQQETQYF. For the CDR3, the DNA is TGTGCCAGCAGTTTCGGTCGTCTAGCGTACCAGCAAGAGACCCAGTACTTC.

The chain employs TRBV4-2 and TRBJ2-2; 7 bases map to TRBD2. Trimming at V came to 0 bases and at J to 4 bases, leaving 5 bases not matched to a gene. Germline CDR1 reads LGHNA; CDR2 reads YNFKEQ. The CDR3 loop spans 16 amino acids. The chain's CDR3 is CASSQEKGGSTGELFF. CDR3 coding DNA: TGTGCCAGCAGCCAAGAGAAAGGCGGGAGCACCGGGGAGCTGTTTTTT.

The chain couples TRBV7-2 to TRBJ2-3, with no clear D. CDR1 and CDR2 (germline): SGHTA, FQGNSA. Deletions cut 5 bases from V and 2 bases from J, with 11 bases between. The length of the CDR3 is 14 residues. CDR3 coding DNA: TGTGCCAGCAGCCGAGACTCCTACACAGATACGCAGTATTTT. It is translated as CASSRDSYTDTQYF.